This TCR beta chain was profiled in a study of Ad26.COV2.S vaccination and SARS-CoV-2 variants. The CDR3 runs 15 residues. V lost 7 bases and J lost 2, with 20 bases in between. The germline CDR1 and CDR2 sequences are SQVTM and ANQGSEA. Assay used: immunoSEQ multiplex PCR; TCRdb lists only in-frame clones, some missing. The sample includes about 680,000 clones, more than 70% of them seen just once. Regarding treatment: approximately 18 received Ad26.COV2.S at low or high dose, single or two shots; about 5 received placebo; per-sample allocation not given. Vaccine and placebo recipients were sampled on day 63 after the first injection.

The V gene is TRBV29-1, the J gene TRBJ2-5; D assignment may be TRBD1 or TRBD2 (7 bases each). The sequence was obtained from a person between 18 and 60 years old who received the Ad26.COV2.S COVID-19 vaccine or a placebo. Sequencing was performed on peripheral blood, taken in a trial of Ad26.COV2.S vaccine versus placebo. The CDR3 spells CSAQGGARIQETQYF. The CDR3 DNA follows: TGCAGCGCTCAGGGGGGGGCCAGAATACAAGAGACCCAGTACTTC.